Listed below are T cell receptor beta chains from one sample, sequenced in a study of lymphopenia after photon versus proton radiotherapy. TCRdb's table, derived via immunoSEQ multiplex PCR, lists solely in-frame clones and lacks some. The table lists 30,000 to 45,000 clones, around 85% of them singletons. Sequences were derived from peripheral blood, sampled from a patient treated with photon-based radiotherapy. The receptor source for this set is a man aged 45-65 years with gastric cancer. Both conserved end residues are part of each CDR3. The order of the fields is V gene, D gene, J gene, clone size, CDR3 DNA, CDR3 protein. D genes are given only for firm matches. Only some rows state a clone size, as once, few, many or a class for expanded clones.

v_call: TRBV15; d_call: -; j_call: TRBJ1-1; clone_size: few; cdr3_nt: TGTGCCACCAGCAGAGATTACGAGGATGGTTTCTTT; cdr3_aa: CATSRDYEDGFF
v_call: TRBV30; d_call: -; j_call: TRBJ1-2; clone_size: -; cdr3_nt: TGTGCCTGGAGTGTACGAGCGGGGAACTATGGCTACACCTTC; cdr3_aa: CAWSVRAGNYGYTF
v_call: TRBV5-1; d_call: TRBD1; j_call: TRBJ2-2; clone_size: -; cdr3_nt: TGCGCCAGCAGCCCTGGGACAGGGGGGAGCGGGGAGCTGTTTTTT; cdr3_aa: CASSPGTGGSGELFF
v_call: TRBV6-6; d_call: TRBD1; j_call: TRBJ2-5; clone_size: -; cdr3_nt: TGTGCCAGCAGTTACTTTGGGGGACAGATGCAAGAGACCCAGTACTTC; cdr3_aa: CASSYFGGQMQETQYF
v_call: TRBV18; d_call: -; j_call: TRBJ1-6; clone_size: -; cdr3_nt: TGTGCCAGCTCACCACGGGCAGTTAATTCACCCCTCCACTTT; cdr3_aa: CASSPRAVNSPLHF
v_call: TRBV7-2; d_call: -; j_call: TRBJ1-2; clone_size: -; cdr3_nt: TGTGCCAGCAGCCCCGGGACGGTGGTGAACTATGGCTACACCTTC; cdr3_aa: CASSPGTVVNYGYTF
v_call: TRBV2; d_call: TRBD1; j_call: TRBJ1-1; clone_size: once; cdr3_nt: TGTGCCAGGGGGAGGGACAGGGACTTTATGAACACTGAAGCTTTCTTT; cdr3_aa: CARGRDRDFMNTEAFF
v_call: TRBV18; d_call: -; j_call: TRBJ1-2; clone_size: few; cdr3_nt: TGTGCCAGCTCACTGGAGGGGCGGTACGGTTATGGCTACACCTTC; cdr3_aa: CASSLEGRYGYGYTF
v_call: TRBV27; d_call: TRBD1; j_call: TRBJ2-7; clone_size: -; cdr3_nt: TGTGCCAGCAGACCCACCGACAGGGTAAGGAAGTACTTC; cdr3_aa: CASRPTDRVRKYF
v_call: TRBV9; d_call: TRBD2; j_call: TRBJ2-2; clone_size: few; cdr3_nt: TGTGCCAGCACGAGCGGGGTAGTAAGCACCGGGGAGCTGTTTTTT; cdr3_aa: CASTSGVVSTGELFF
v_call: TRBV11-2; d_call: TRBD1; j_call: TRBJ1-1; clone_size: -; cdr3_nt: TGTGCCAGCAGCCTTGGTACAGGGGGCTACACTGAAGCTTTCTTT; cdr3_aa: CASSLGTGGYTEAFF
v_call: TRBV19; d_call: -; j_call: TRBJ2-1; clone_size: -; cdr3_nt: TGTGCCAGTACCGTTACAGGGGGGGCCTACAATGAGCAGTTCTTC; cdr3_aa: CASTVTGGAYNEQFF
v_call: TRBV5-4; d_call: TRBD2; j_call: TRBJ2-1; clone_size: -; cdr3_nt: TGTGCCAGCAGCTTGGAACTAGCGGGAGACGAGCAGTTCTTC; cdr3_aa: CASSLELAGDEQFF
v_call: TRBV6-5; d_call: -; j_call: TRBJ2-1; clone_size: -; cdr3_nt: TGTGCCAGCAATAAGAGGGGATTCTCCTACAATGAGCAGTTCTTC; cdr3_aa: CASNKRGFSYNEQFF
v_call: TRBV11-2; d_call: -; j_call: TRBJ1-2; clone_size: once; cdr3_nt: TGTGCCAGCAGCTTATCTTTCGCCAACTATGGCTACACCTTC; cdr3_aa: CASSLSFANYGYTF
v_call: TRBV5-4; d_call: TRBD1; j_call: TRBJ1-1; clone_size: -; cdr3_nt: TGTGCCAGCAGCTTGACCGACAGGGCTGAAGCTTTCTTT; cdr3_aa: CASSLTDRAEAFF
v_call: TRBV11-3; d_call: TRBD2; j_call: TRBJ2-2; clone_size: -; cdr3_nt: TGTGCCAGCAGCTTAGGGACTAGCGGGAGTTGGACCGGGGAGCTGTTTTTT; cdr3_aa: CASSLGTSGSWTGELFF
v_call: TRBV29-1; d_call: -; j_call: TRBJ2-1; clone_size: -; cdr3_nt: TGCAGCGTTGAACGGGGGGCAGGGGATACTGGTGAGCAGTTCTTC; cdr3_aa: CSVERGAGDTGEQFF
v_call: TRBV11-2; d_call: TRBD1; j_call: TRBJ2-5; clone_size: -; cdr3_nt: TGTGCCAGCAGCCCCGGACAGGGAGTTGGAGAGACCCAGTACTTC; cdr3_aa: CASSPGQGVGETQYF
v_call: TRBV9; d_call: TRBD2; j_call: TRBJ2-1; clone_size: -; cdr3_nt: TGTGCCAGCAGCGTAGCGGCTAGCGGGAGCTCCTACAATGAGCAGTTCTTC; cdr3_aa: CASSVAASGSSYNEQFF
v_call: TRBV4-1; d_call: -; j_call: TRBJ1-2; clone_size: -; cdr3_nt: TGCGCCAGCAGCCAAGTGGTCAGTAACTATGGCTACACCTTC; cdr3_aa: CASSQVVSNYGYTF
v_call: TRBV10-2; d_call: -; j_call: TRBJ2-1; clone_size: -; cdr3_nt: TGCGCCAGCAGTGCAGGGGAAGGATACAATGAGCAGTTCTTC; cdr3_aa: CASSAGEGYNEQFF
v_call: TRBV27; d_call: -; j_call: TRBJ2-2; clone_size: once; cdr3_nt: TGTGCCAGCAGTTATTTGGCGAACACCGGGGAGCTGTTTTTT; cdr3_aa: CASSYLANTGELFF
v_call: TRBV19; d_call: -; j_call: TRBJ1-2; clone_size: once; cdr3_nt: TGTGCCAGTTCGTCCCTTAACTATGGCTACACCTTC; cdr3_aa: CASSSLNYGYTF
v_call: TRBV9; d_call: -; j_call: TRBJ1-5; clone_size: -; cdr3_nt: TGTGCCAGCAGCACGGATTCTAGCAATCAGCCCCAGCATTTT; cdr3_aa: CASSTDSSNQPQHF
v_call: TRBV4-1; d_call: TRBD2; j_call: TRBJ2-3; clone_size: -; cdr3_nt: TGCGCCAGCAGCCAGGTCGGACTAGCGGGAGGAGATACGCAGTATTTT; cdr3_aa: CASSQVGLAGGDTQYF
v_call: TRBV5-6; d_call: TRBD1; j_call: TRBJ2-5; clone_size: -; cdr3_nt: TGTGCCAGCAGCTTGGTTGGGACAGGGCGGGAGACCCAGTACTTC; cdr3_aa: CASSLVGTGRETQYF
v_call: TRBV19; d_call: TRBD1; j_call: TRBJ1-5; clone_size: -; cdr3_nt: TGTGCCAGTAAAACGGGACAGGGCGGCAATCAGCCCCAGCATTTT; cdr3_aa: CASKTGQGGNQPQHF
v_call: TRBV5-5; d_call: -; j_call: TRBJ2-7; clone_size: -; cdr3_nt: TGTGCCAGCAGCCCCTCGGGGACCCTAGGCGAGCAGTACTTC; cdr3_aa: CASSPSGTLGEQYF
v_call: TRBV30; d_call: -; j_call: TRBJ1-2; clone_size: -; cdr3_nt: TGTGCCTGGAGTGTTATTCTGGTCCTAAGGAGCACCTTC; cdr3_aa: CAWSVILVLRSTF
v_call: TRBV7-2; d_call: -; j_call: TRBJ2-3; clone_size: -; cdr3_nt: TGTGCCAGCAGCTTATACGGCCCCACAGATACGCAGTATTTT; cdr3_aa: CASSLYGPTDTQYF
v_call: TRBV2; d_call: TRBD1; j_call: TRBJ2-7; clone_size: -; cdr3_nt: TGTGCCAGCAAGCCGGGACAGGGGGCCTACGAGCAGTACTTC; cdr3_aa: CASKPGQGAYEQYF
v_call: TRBV30; d_call: TRBD1; j_call: TRBJ1-3; clone_size: -; cdr3_nt: TGTGCCTGGAGTTCAGGGACAGGTGGAAACACCATATATTTT; cdr3_aa: CAWSSGTGGNTIYF